This record looks at one T cell receptor (beta chain) sequence and its context. The antigen is unknown. This entry comes from a study of beta chain features in type 1 diabetes. Overall study context: Cell yields, age and gender were similar between patients and healthy donors. Study observations and caveats: All four CD4+ subsets of Type 1 diabetes patients contained TCRB CDR3s that were moderately but significantly shorter. The similarity of naive, central memory and Treg TCRB repertoires appeared greater among patients than among healthy donors. Any PCR bias toward short templates would affect both groups alike.

Expressed TCRB transcripts were sequenced, since all the RNA that had been isolated was reverse transcribed. TCRdb keeps only in-frame clones here, not all; method: immunoSEQ multiplex PCR. The sample records 140,000 to 150,000 clones, less than 15% being singletons. This CDR3 region has 13 residues. Deletions cut 4 bases from V and 4 bases from J, with 9 bases between. Germline values: CDR1 SGDLS, CDR2 YYNGEE. The clonotype originates from a young man with type 1 diabetes. The chain links TRBV9 to TRBJ1-3; no clear D gene. The sample was central memory CD4+ T cells from blood. The CDR3 is CASSPRGGNTIYF. The CDR3 DNA reads as TGTGCCAGCAGCCCCCGTGGGGGAAACACCATATATTTT.